Listed here are 28 T cell receptor beta chains from one sample, sequenced in a study of OX40 agonist ivuxolimab in advanced cancers. The method was immunoSEQ multiplex PCR; TCRdb's version includes in-frame clones alone and lacks a portion of them. The sample lists approximately 35,000 clones, about 73% occurring once. This material consisted of CD4+ or CD8+ T cells sorted from blood, taken in a trial of the OX40 agonist ivuxolimab. The source is an adult with an advanced solid tumor such as melanoma, head and neck, liver or kidney cancer.

A note on this clone: Different DNA sequences within this sample yield the same CDR3. This chain joins TRBV11-2 and TRBJ2-7; possible D gene TRBD2, 5 bases. This CDR3 spans 12 amino acids. From germline, CDR1 is SGHAT and CDR2 FQNNGV. V lost 5 bases, J lost 3 bases, and 8 bases lay in between. The CDR3 DNA is TGTGCCAGCAGCCATGGAGGCTACGAGCAGTACGTC. Translation gives CASSHGGYEQYV.

This clone turned up a few times. The chain combines TRBV9 with TRBJ2-3; a weak D match, TRBD2 (5 bases). This CDR3 spans 15 amino acids. Germline V gene lookup returns CDR1 SGDLS and CDR2 YYNGEE. The V gene lost 4 bases and the J gene lost 0 bases, with 12 bases spanning the gap. The CDR3 region has the DNA TGTGCCAGCAGCCTACGACTACCCAGCACAGATACGCAGTATTTT. It yields the protein CASSLRLPSTDTQYF.

The rearrangement links TRBV4-2 to TRBJ1-1, with a possible D match to TRBD1 (6 bases). Germline assignment: CDR1 LGHNA and CDR2 YNFKEQ. With 4 bases removed from V and 1 base from J, the gap between germline ends came to 10 bases. The CDR3 covers 14 residues. CDR3: CASSRGGQNTEAFF. CDR3 nucleotides: TGTGCCAGCAGCCGTGGGGGGCAGAACACTGAAGCTTTCTTT.

The genes are TRBV5-8 and TRBJ2-7, with no clear D. The CDR3 runs 11 residues. In germline, CDR1 is SGHTS, CDR2 YDEGEE. With 0 bases removed from V and 7 bases from J, the gap between germline ends came to 5 bases. CDR3 sequence reads: CASSLATEQYF. Here the CDR3 DNA reads TGTGCCAGCAGCTTGGCAACAGAGCAGTACTTC.

This chain connects TRBV6-5 to TRBJ1-5; no definite D call. This CDR3 contains 11 residues. V was pared by 6 bases and J by 7 bases, with 7 bases between. Germline CDR1 and CDR2: MNHEY and SVGAGI. CDR3 in DNA: TGTGCCAGCAGGGAAGGGCAGCCCCAGCATTTT. Amino acids: CASREGQPQHF.

The V gene is TRBV9, the J gene TRBJ1-2, with 11 nucleotides matching TRBD1. Per the germline V gene, CDR1 is SGDLS and CDR2 is YYNGEE. CDR3 size: 18 residues. Losses at the gene ends were 0 bases for V and 4 bases for J; bases not matched to a gene: 11. CDR3 nucleotide sequence: TGTGCCAGCAGCGTAGTACCAGGACAGGGGGCGCGGGGCTATGGCTACACCTTC. It translates to CASSVVPGQGARGYGYTF.

The rearrangement uses TRBV29-1 and TRBJ1-2; D gene uncertain. V lost 4 bases and J lost 6, with 9 bases in between. Germline V gene data show CDR1 as SQVTM and CDR2 as ANQGSEA. The CDR3 extends over 11 amino acids. CDR3 DNA sequence: TGCAGCGTTGCGGATTCGGATGGCTACACCTTC. Amino acids: CSVADSDGYTF.

This clone was seen just once. The chain carries TRBV6-5 and TRBJ2-2, with 7 bases aligning to TRBD1. The CDR3 loop spans 15 amino acids. Unmatched junction bases numbered 6, after V lost 7 bases and J lost 1 base. Germline CDR1 reads MNHEY; CDR2 reads SVGAGI. This chain's CDR3 is CASIRTGRNTGELFF. The CDR3 DNA reads TGTGCCAGCATCCGGACAGGCCGGAACACCGGGGAGCTGTTTTTT.

The rearrangement links TRBV11-2 to TRBJ1-1, with D possibly matching TRBD1 (6 bases). The germline V and J ends were trimmed by 6 bases and 1 base, with 9 bases remaining between them. The CDR3 has 13 amino acids. In germline, CDR1 is SGHAT, CDR2 FQNNGV. In nucleotides, the CDR3 is TGTGCCAGCAGTCTACAGGGGAACACTGAAGCTTTCTTT. It encodes CASSLQGNTEAFF.

This clone was observed a handful of times. Mismatch with germline at one junction end may stem from a read error. The chain recombines TRBV5-3 with TRBJ1-2; D remains unclear. TRBV5-3 is an ORF, with its function uncertain. CDR3 length: 15 amino acids. In DNA, the CDR3 is TGTGCCAGCAGCTTGGAGTCCTGGGTTCGCGATGGCTACACCTTC. It codes for CASSLESWVRDGYTF.

The chain joins TRBV21-1 to TRBJ2-7; the table assigns TRBD1, which was not confirmed against the DNA. TRBV21-1 is a pseudogene locus. The CDR3 sequence is 19 residues long. The CDR3 here is CASIILGSGGQDQPYEQYV. The CDR3, as DNA: TGTGCCAGCATAATTCTCGGGAGTGGGGGACAGGACCAGCCCTACGAGCAGTACGTC.

The J gene is TRBJ2-7, the V gene TRBV7-2, with a possible D match to TRBD1 (5 bases). The germline CDR1 and CDR2 sequences are SGHTA and FQGNSA. V lost 3 bases to trimming and J lost 5 bases, with 11 bases between them. The CDR3 is 13 residues long. The CDR3 region has the DNA TGTGCCAGCAGCTTTCGGGCAGGGAACGAGCAGTACTTC. Translating it yields CASSFRAGNEQYF.

This chain joins TRBV6-6 and TRBJ1-4, with 8 bases matching TRBD1. CDR1 is MNHNY, CDR2 SVGAGI, per germline (reference sequence). V was pared by 7 bases and J by 2 bases, with 9 bases of the junction left unmatched. The CDR3 runs to 16 residues. The CDR3 loop reads CASIRQGTYTNEKLFF. The CDR3 region has the DNA TGTGCCAGCATCCGACAGGGGACTTACACTAATGAAAAACTGTTTTTT.

The table lists this clone with a count of one. The V call is TRBV2, the J call TRBJ2-2; D gene uncertain. CDR3 length: 15 amino acids. Trimming left V 3 bases short and J 3 bases short, with 11 bases between. Germline lookup yields CDR1 SNHLY and CDR2 FYNNEI. The CDR3 region has the DNA TGTGCCAGCAGTGAGACCCGACATGACACCGGGGAGCTGTTTTTT. Encoded protein: CASSETRHDTGELFF.

This clone has only a few counts. The sample contains more than one DNA sequence encoding this CDR3. The chain is built from TRBV11-2 and TRBJ1-5, with D unclear. Germline assignment: CDR1 SGHAT and CDR2 FQNNGV. The V and J ends lost 0 bases and 5 bases respectively, with 5 bases between them. This CDR3 is 13 amino acids long. For the CDR3, the DNA is TGTGCCAGCAGCTTAGATAGGGATCAGCCCCAGCATTTT. It is translated as CASSLDRDQPQHF.

As to this clone: Other DNA sequences of this sample code for an identical CDR3. V is TRBV19 and J is TRBJ1-6; maybe TRBD1 (5 bases). Germline V gives CDR1 LNHDA, CDR2 SQIVND (reference sequence). The V gene lost 2 bases and the J gene lost 7 bases, with 12 bases spanning the gap. The CDR3 has 15 residues. CDR3 residues: CASSIRQGRNSPLHF. CDR3 bases: TGTGCCAGTAGTATACGGCAGGGTAGGAATTCACCCCTCCACTTT. The complete variable domain, with remaining parts taken from reference TRBV19 and TRBJ1-6, reads DGGITQSPKYLFRKEGQNVTLSCEQNLNHDAMYWYRQDPGQGLRLIYYSQIVNDFQKGDIAEGYSVSREKKESFPLTVTSAQKNPTAFYLCASSIRQGRNSPLHFGNGTRLTVT.

This clone has more than one count but fewer than ten. The rearrangement joins TRBV15 to TRBJ1-5; D perhaps matches TRBD1 (6 bases). Per the germline V gene, CDR1 is LNHNV and CDR2 is YYDKDF (reference sequence). With 6 bases removed from V and 4 bases from J, the gap between germline ends came to 13 bases. The CDR3 consists of 14 residues. The CDR3 nucleotides are TGTGCCACCAGGCTCACAGGGACAAATCAGCCCCAGCATTTT. It encodes CATRLTGTNQPQHF.

This clone came up once. This chain links TRBV6-9 with TRBJ1-2, with a possible D match to TRBD1 (5 bases). Deletions cut 6 bases from V and 7 bases from J, with 15 bases between. The germline V gene encodes CDR1 MNHGY and CDR2 SVAAGI. This CDR3 is built from 13 residues. Written as DNA, the CDR3 is TGTGCCAGCAGCCTGGACACGCTTGCTGGCTACACCTTC. Translating gives CASSLDTLAGYTF.

The chain joins TRBV6-1 to TRBJ1-2, with TRBD1 matching 7 bases. V lost 4 bases to trimming and J lost 4 bases; unmatched junction nucleotides: 9. Germline CDR1 is MNHNS and CDR2 is SASEGT. This CDR3 is built from 15 residues. In DNA, the CDR3 is TGTGCCAGCAGTGGGCGACAGGGAAGCGGCTATGGCTACACCTTC. Translation: CASSGRQGSGYGYTF.

DNA of the CDR3: TGTGCCAGCAGTGATATCGGCAGGGGGCCCGGGGAGCTGTTTTTT. This sequence encodes CASSDIGRGPGELFF. This chain connects TRBV2 to TRBJ2-2; 8 bases are a match to TRBD1. The V segment lost 3 bases and the J segment 6 bases; nucleotides outside the gene matches: 6. The CDR3 has 15 amino acids. CDR1 is SNHLY, CDR2 FYNNEI, per germline.

J is TRBJ1-2 and V is TRBV5-1; no clear D gene. CDR1 and CDR2 from the germline V gene are SGHRS and YFSETQ. The germline V and J ends were trimmed by 2 bases and 6 bases, with 14 bases remaining between them. This CDR3 region has 14 residues. As DNA, the CDR3 is TGCGCCAGCAGCTTTTTATCGGGGTTTGATGGCTACACCTTC. Translating gives CASSFLSGFDGYTF. Complete variable domain (other parts from reference TRBV5-1 and TRBJ1-2): KAGVTQTPRYLIKTRGQQVTLSCSPISGHRSVSWYQQTPGQGLQFLFEYFSETQRNKGNFPGRFSGRQFSNSRSEMNVSTLELGDSALYLCASSFLSGFDGYTFGSGTRLTVV.

In its sample, this clone was seen a few times. The chain couples TRBV5-1 to TRBJ1-6, with 9 nucleotides matching TRBD1. V was clipped by 0 bases and J by 13 bases; unmatched bases: 5. The CDR3 runs 14 residues. The germline CDR1 and CDR2 sequences are SGHRS and YFSETQ. The CDR3 sequence: CASSLETGGSPLHF. The CDR3 bases are TGCGCCAGCAGCTTGGAGACAGGGGGTTCCCCCCTCCACTTT.

V and J are TRBV5-4 and TRBJ2-1; 11 bases are shared with TRBD1. V trimming: 2 bases; J trimming: 6 bases; junction bases outside the gene matches: 4. The CDR3 is 15 amino acids. CDR1 is SGHNT, CDR2 YYREEE, per germline (reference sequence). The CDR3: CASSFPGTGGNEQFF. CDR3 DNA: TGTGCCAGCAGCTTCCCCGGGACAGGGGGCAATGAGCAGTTCTTC.

This chain joins TRBV7-3 and TRBJ2-3, with 7 nucleotides matching TRBD2. The V gene end was trimmed by 5 bases and the J gene end by 0 bases; junction bases not matched to a gene: 8. The CDR3 extends over 16 amino acids. Germline CDR1 is SGHTA and CDR2 is FQGTGA. The CDR3 bases are TGTGCCAGCAGCGCAGGGTGGCGGGGGAGCACAGATACGCAGTATTTT. Translated: CASSAGWRGSTDTQYF.

This clone has a handful of counts. This chain connects TRBV7-2 to TRBJ2-1; perhaps D is TRBD1 or TRBD2 (5 bases each). The CDR3 sequence is 15 residues long. Germline assignment: CDR1 SGHTA and CDR2 FQGNSA. V lost 4 bases and J lost 4, with 14 bases in between. The CDR3 region has the DNA TGTGCCAGCAGCTCCCGGGACGCCGTTTACAATGAGCAGTTCTTC. Its translation is CASSSRDAVYNEQFF.

The chain uses TRBV7-2 and TRBJ1-1; possibly TRBD1 for D (6 bases). Per the germline V gene, CDR1 is SGHTA and CDR2 is FQGNSA. Trimming stripped 4 bases from V and 1 base from J, with 13 bases between. The CDR3 spans 15 residues. This CDR3 is CASSYRGAPNTEAFF. The CDR3 region has the DNA TGTGCCAGCAGCTATAGGGGGGCCCCGAACACTGAAGCTTTCTTT.

The chain recombines TRBV9 with TRBJ2-3, with D unresolved. Trimming took off 4 bases at V and 3 bases at J, with 12 bases between the two ends. The germline V gene encodes CDR1 SGDLS and CDR2 YYNGEE. The length of the CDR3 is 14 residues. The chain's CDR3 is CASSPPIDTDTQYF. CDR3 sequence (DNA): TGTGCCAGCAGCCCCCCCATCGATACAGATACGCAGTATTTT.

This chain connects TRBV7-6 to TRBJ2-1, with TRBD2 as a possible D gene (7 bases). This CDR3 comprises 17 residues. CDR1 is SGHVS and CDR2 is FNYEAQ in the germline V gene. V gave up 1 base and J gave up 0 bases, with 13 bases separating them. CDR3 residues: CASSLGAGAISYNEQFF. DNA for the CDR3: TGTGCCAGCAGCTTAGGGGCGGGGGCCATCTCCTACAATGAGCAGTTCTTC.